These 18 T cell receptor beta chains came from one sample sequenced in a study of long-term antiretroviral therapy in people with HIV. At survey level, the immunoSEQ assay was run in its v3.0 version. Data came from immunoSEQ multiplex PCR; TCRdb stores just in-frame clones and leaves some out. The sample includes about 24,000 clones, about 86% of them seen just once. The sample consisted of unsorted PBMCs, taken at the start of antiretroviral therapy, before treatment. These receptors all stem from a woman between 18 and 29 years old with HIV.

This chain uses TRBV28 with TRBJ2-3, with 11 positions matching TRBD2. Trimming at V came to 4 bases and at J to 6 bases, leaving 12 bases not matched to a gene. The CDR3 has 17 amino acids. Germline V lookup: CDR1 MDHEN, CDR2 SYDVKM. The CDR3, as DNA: TGTGCCAGCAGTTCCCTCTTAGCGGGAGGGCCACAGGATACGCAGTATTTT. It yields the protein CASSSLLAGGPQDTQYF.

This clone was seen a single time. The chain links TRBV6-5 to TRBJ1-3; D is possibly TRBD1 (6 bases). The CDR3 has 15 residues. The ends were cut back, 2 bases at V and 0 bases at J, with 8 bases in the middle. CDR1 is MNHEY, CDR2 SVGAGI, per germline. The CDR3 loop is CASSYGQSSGNTIYF. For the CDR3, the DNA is TGTGCCAGCAGTTACGGACAGAGCTCTGGAAACACCATATATTTT.

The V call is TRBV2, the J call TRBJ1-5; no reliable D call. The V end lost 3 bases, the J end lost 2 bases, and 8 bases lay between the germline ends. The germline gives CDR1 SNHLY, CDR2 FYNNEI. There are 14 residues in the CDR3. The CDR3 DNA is TGTGCCAGCAGTGATCGGGTGGGCAATCAGCCCCAGCATTTT. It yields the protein CASSDRVGNQPQHF.

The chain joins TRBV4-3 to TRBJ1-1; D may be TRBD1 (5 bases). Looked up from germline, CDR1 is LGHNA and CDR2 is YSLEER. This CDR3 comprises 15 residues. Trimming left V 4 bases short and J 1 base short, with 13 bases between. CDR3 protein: CASSLWGRENTEAFF. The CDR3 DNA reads TGCGCCAGCAGCCTCTGGGGCAGGGAGAACACTGAAGCTTTCTTT.

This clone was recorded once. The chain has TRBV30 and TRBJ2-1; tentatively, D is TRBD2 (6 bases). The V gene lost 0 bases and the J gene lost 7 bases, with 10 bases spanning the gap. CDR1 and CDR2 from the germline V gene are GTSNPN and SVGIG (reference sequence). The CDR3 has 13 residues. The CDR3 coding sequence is TGTGCCTGGAGTGTCGGGCTAGCGAATGAGCAGTTCTTC. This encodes CAWSVGLANEQFF.

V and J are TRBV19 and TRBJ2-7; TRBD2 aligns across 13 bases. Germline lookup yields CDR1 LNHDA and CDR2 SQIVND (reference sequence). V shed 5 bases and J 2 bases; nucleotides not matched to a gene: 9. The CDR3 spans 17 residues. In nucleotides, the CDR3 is TGTGCCAGTAGTCCCTATCTTGGGACTAGCGGGACCTACGAGCAGTACTTC. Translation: CASSPYLGTSGTYEQYF.

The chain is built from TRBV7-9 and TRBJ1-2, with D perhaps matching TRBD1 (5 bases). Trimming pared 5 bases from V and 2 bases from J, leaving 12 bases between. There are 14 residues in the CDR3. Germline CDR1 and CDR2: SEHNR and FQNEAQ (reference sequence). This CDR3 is CASSRTSLNYGYTF. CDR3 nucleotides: TGTGCCAGCAGCAGGACATCATTAAACTATGGCTACACCTTC.

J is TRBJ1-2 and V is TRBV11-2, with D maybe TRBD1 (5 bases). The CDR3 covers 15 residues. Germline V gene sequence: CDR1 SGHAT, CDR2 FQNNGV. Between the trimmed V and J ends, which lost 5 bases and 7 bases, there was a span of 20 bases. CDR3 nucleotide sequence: TGTGCCAGCAGCCAAGATCAAGGGGCGGGGTCTGGCTACACCTTC. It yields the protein CASSQDQGAGSGYTF.

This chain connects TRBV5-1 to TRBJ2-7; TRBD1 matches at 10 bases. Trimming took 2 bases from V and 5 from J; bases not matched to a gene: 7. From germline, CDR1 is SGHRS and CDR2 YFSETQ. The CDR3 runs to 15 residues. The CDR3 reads CASSLSGQGHHEQYF. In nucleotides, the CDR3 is TGCGCCAGCAGCTTATCGGGACAGGGGCACCACGAGCAGTACTTC. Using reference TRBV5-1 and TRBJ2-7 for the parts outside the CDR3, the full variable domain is KAGVTQTPRYLIKTRGQQVTLSCSPISGHRSVSWYQQTPGQGLQFLFEYFSETQRNKGNFPGRFSGRQFSNSRSEMNVSTLELGDSALYLCASSLSGQGHHEQYFGPGTRLTVT.

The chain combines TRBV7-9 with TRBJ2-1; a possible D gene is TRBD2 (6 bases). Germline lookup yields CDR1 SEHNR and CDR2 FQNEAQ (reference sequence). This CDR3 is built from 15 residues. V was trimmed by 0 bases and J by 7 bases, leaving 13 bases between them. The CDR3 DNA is TGTGCCAGCAGCTTAGCGTCTGGCCGGGAGAATGAGCAGTTCTTC. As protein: CASSLASGRENEQFF.

The CDR3 protein is CASRVPLMNTEAFF. The CDR3 DNA sequence: TGTGCCAGCCGGGTCCCGCTGATGAACACTGAAGCTTTCTTT. V is TRBV28 and J is TRBJ1-1; D gene uncertain. The CDR3 is made up of 14 amino acids. Germline CDR1 reads MDHEN; CDR2 reads SYDVKM. The ends were cut back, 8 bases at V and 0 bases at J, with 13 bases in the middle.

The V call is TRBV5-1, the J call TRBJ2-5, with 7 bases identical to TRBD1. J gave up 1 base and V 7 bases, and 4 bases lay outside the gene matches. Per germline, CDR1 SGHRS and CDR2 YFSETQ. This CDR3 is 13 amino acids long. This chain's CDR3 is CASSTGVQETQYF. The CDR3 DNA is TGCGCCAGCTCTACAGGGGTCCAAGAGACCCAGTACTTC. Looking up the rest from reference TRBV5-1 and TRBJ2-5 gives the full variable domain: KAGVTQTPRYLIKTRGQQVTLSCSPISGHRSVSWYQQTPGQGLQFLFEYFSETQRNKGNFPGRFSGRQFSNSRSEMNVSTLELGDSALYLCASSTGVQETQYFGPGTRLLVL.

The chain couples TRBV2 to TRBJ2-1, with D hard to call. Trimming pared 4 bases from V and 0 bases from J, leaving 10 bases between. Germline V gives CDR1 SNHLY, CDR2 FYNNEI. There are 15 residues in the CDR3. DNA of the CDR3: TGTGCCAGCAGTGGTGGCAGTAGCTCCTACAATGAGCAGTTCTTC. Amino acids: CASSGGSSSYNEQFF.

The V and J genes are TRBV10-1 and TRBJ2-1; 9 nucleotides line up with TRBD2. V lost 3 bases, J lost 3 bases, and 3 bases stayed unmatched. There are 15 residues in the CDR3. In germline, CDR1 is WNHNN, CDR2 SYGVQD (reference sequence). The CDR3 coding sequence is TGCGCCAGCAGTGACGTGACTAGCGGCTACAATGAGCAGTTCTTC. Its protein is CASSDVTSGYNEQFF.

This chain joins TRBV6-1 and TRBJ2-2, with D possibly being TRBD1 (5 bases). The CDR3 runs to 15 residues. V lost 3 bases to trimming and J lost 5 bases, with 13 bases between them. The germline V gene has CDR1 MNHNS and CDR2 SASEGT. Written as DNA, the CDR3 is TGTGCCAGCAGTGACGGCCTAAGGGGAACCGGGGAGCTGTTTTTT. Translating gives CASSDGLRGTGELFF.

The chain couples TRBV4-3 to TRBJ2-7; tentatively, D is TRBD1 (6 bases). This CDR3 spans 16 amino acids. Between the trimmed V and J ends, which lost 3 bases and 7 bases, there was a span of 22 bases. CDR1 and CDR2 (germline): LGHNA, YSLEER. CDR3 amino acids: CASSHTDSSLPLEQYF. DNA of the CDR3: TGCGCCAGCAGCCACACGGACAGTTCTCTCCCCTTGGAGCAGTACTTC.

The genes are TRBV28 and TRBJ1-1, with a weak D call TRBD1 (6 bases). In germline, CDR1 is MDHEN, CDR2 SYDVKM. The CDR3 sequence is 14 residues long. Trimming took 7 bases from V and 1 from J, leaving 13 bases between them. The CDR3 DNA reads TGTGCCAGCAAAACGGGACATCGGAACACTGAAGCTTTCTTT. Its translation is CASKTGHRNTEAFF.

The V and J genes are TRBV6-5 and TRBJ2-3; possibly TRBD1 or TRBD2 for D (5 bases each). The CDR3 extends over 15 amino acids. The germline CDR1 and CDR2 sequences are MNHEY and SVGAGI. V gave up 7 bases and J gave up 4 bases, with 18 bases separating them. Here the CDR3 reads CASTQRDPGSDTQYF. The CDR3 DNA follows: TGTGCCAGCACCCAAAGGGACCCCGGGTCAGATACGCAGTATTTT.